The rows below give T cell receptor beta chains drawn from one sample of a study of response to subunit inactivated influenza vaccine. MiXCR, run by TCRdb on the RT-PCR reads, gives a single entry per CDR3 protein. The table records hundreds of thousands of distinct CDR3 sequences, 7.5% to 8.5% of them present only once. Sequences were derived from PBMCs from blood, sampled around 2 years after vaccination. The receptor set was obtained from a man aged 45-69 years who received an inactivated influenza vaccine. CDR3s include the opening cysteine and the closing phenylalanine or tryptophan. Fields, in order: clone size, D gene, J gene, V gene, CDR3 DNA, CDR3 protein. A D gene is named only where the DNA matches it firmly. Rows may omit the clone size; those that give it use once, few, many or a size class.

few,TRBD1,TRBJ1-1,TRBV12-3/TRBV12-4,TGTGCCAGCAGTTTCGGGGGACAGGGGAACACTGAAGCTTTCTTT,CASSFGGQGNTEAFF
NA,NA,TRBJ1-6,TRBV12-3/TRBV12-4,TGTGCCAGCACTAACTTGGGTCCCCTCCACTTT,CASTNLGPLHF
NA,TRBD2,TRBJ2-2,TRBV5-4,TGTGCCAGCAGCAGGGAGGGGTATAACGGGGAGCTGTTTTTT,CASSREGYNGELFF
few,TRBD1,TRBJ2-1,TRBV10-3,TGTGCCATCCGACAGGGGGCGCGGGTTAATGAGCAGTTCTTC,CAIRQGARVNEQFF
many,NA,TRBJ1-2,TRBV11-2,TGTGCCAGCAGCCGTGACGAGTATAACTATGGCTACACCTTC,CASSRDEYNYGYTF
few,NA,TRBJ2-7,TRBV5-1,TGCGCCAGCAGCCCGTACGGACAGTCCACCTACGAGCAGTACTTC,CASSPYGQSTYEQYF
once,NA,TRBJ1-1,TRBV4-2,TGTGCCAGCAGCCAAGACCTGCGACAGGCCGTGAACACTGAAGCTTTCTTT,CASSQDLRQAVNTEAFF
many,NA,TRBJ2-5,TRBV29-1,TGCAGCGTTGAAGACGGGACAGAGACCCAGTACTTC,CSVEDGTETQYF
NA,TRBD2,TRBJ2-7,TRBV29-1,TGCAGCGGAGGGAGGGCCGGCGAGCAGTACTTC,CSGGRAGEQYF
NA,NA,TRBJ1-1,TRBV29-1,TGCAGCGTTGAAGAAGGACACACGAACACTGAAGCTTTCTTT,CSVEEGHTNTEAFF
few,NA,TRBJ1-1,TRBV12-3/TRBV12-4,TGTGCCAGCACCCTCAATCCGAACACTGAAGCTTTCTTT,CASTLNPNTEAFF
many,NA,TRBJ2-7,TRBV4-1,TGCGCCAGCAGCCAAGGACAGGCCGCCTACGAGCAGTACTTC,CASSQGQAAYEQYF
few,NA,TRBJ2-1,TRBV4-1,TGCGCCAGCAGCCGGGCGGGCGGTAGCCCCGGTGAGCAGTTCTTC,CASSRAGGSPGEQFF
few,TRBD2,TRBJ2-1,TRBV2,TGTGCCAGCGGCAGCATTAGCGGGGGGACTAATGAGCAGTTCTTC,CASGSISGGTNEQFF
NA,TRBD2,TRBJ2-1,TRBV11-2,TGTGCCAGCAGCGGCGCGACTAGCGGGACTGGGTACAATGAGCAGTTCTTC,CASSGATSGTGYNEQFF
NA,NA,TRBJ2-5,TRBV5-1,TGCGCCAGCAGCCCCTCCCCGCCCACCCAAGAGACCCAGTACTTC,CASSPSPPTQETQYF
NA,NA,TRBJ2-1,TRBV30,TGTGCCTGGAGTGACCCAGTCGTCTCCTACAATGAGCAGTTCTTC,CAWSDPVVSYNEQFF
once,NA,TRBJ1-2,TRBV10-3,TGTGCCATCAGTGATGGGGATGGCGGCTACACCTTC,CAISDGDGGYTF
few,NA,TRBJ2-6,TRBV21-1,TGTGCCAGCAGCAAAGAAGATGATTTTGGGGCCAACGTCCTGACTTTC,CASSKEDDFGANVLTF
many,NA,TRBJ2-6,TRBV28,TGTGCCAGCAGTTTTCTTCCTGGGGCCAACGTCCTGACTTTC,CASSFLPGANVLTF
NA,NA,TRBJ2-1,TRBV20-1,TGCAGTGCTAGGAGGGGAACTAATCAGGGCTCCTACAATGAGCAGTTCTTC,CSARRGTNQGSYNEQFF
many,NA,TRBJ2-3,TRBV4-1,TGCGCCAGCAGCCAGGGAGTACAGATTAGCACAGATACGCAGTATTTT,CASSQGVQISTDTQYF
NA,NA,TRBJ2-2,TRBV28,TGTGCCAGCAGCTCGGACTTTAACACCGGGGAGCTGTTTTTT,CASSSDFNTGELFF
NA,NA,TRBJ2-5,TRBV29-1,TGCAGCGTTCATGGATGGCGCGGGGGTTTGGCTACCGGGACAGCTGAAGAGACCCAGTACTTC,CSVHGWRGGLATGTAEETQYF
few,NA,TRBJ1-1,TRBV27,TGTGCCAGCAGTATGGCTTTCTTT,CASSMAFF
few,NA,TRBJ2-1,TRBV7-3,TGTGCCAGCAGCTCCTCCTTATCTGAGAAAGAGTTCTTC,CASSSSLSEKEFF
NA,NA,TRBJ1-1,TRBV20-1,TGCAGTGCCCAGAACACTGAAGCTTTCTTT,CSAQNTEAFF